This is a list of T cell receptor beta chains from one sample in a study of cytomegalovirus exposure and HLA in healthy donors. Generated by immunoSEQ multiplex PCR, the TCRdb table keeps only in-frame clones and is missing some. The table has 220,000 or so clones, about 75% seen once; the top ten hold roughly 1.9%. The sequencing sample was made of PBMCs. These receptors were taken from a woman aged 25 to 39 in good health and CMV-seronegative. CDR3s include the opening cysteine and the closing phenylalanine or tryptophan. The D gene is left open where the match is weak. For some rows the clone size is stated as once, few or many, or as a class when expanded; others skip it.

D,V,J,size,CDR3,DNA
NA,TRBV5-1,TRBJ2-6,few,CASSSGPGANVLTF,TGCGCCAGCAGCTCCGGTCCTGGGGCCAACGTCCTGACTTTC
NA,TRBV11-2,TRBJ2-1,NA,CASSHGTANEQFF,TGTGCCAGCAGCCACGGGACTGCCAATGAGCAGTTCTTC
TRBD2,TRBV7-9,TRBJ2-1,NA,CASSLWGTSTVNEQFF,TGTGCCAGCAGCTTATGGGGGACTAGCACCGTCAATGAGCAGTTCTTC
TRBD1,TRBV9,TRBJ2-5,NA,CASSPRQGRETQYF,TGTGCCAGCAGCCCACGACAGGGGAGGGAGACCCAGTACTTC
NA,TRBV6-1,TRBJ2-5,NA,CASAYRQETQYF,TGTGCCAGCGCGTATCGCCAAGAGACCCAGTACTTC
NA,TRBV5-1,TRBJ2-7,NA,CASSLEASWGALPFYEQYF,TGCGCCAGCAGCTTGGAGGCTAGTTGGGGCGCTTTACCCTTCTACGAGCAGTACTTC
NA,TRBV7-9,TRBJ1-1,NA,CASSQTPGLSPNTEAFF,TGTGCCAGCAGTCAGACCCCAGGGTTATCACCGAACACTGAAGCTTTCTTT
TRBD1,TRBV6-5,TRBJ2-3,NA,CASSFGQGATDTQYF,TGTGCCAGCAGTTTCGGACAGGGGGCCACAGATACGCAGTATTTT
NA,TRBV14,TRBJ1-1,once,CASSLKMGSITEAFF,TGTGCCAGCAGCCTTAAAATGGGGAGTATCACTGAAGCTTTCTTT
NA,TRBV19,TRBJ1-5,few,CASSLGPRQPQHF,TGTGCCAGTAGTCTGGGGCCCCGTCAGCCCCAGCATTTT
TRBD1,TRBV7-9,TRBJ1-1,NA,CASSLGGQGAAEAFF,TGTGCCAGCAGCTTAGGGGGACAGGGGGCCGCTGAAGCTTTCTTT
NA,TRBV29-1,TRBJ1-2,NA,CSVAINYGYTF,TGCAGCGTTGCTATAAACTATGGCTACACCTTC
TRBD2,TRBV5-1,TRBJ2-3,NA,CASSSGLAGPDTQYF,TGCGCCAGCAGCTCGGGACTAGCGGGACCAGATACGCAGTATTTT
NA,TRBV9,TRBJ1-1,NA,CASSAQGSRRAFF,TGTGCCAGCAGCGCCCAGGGAAGTCGTCGAGCTTTCTTT
NA,TRBV30,TRBJ2-3,NA,CAWKVYGTDTQYF,TGTGCCTGGAAAGTTTACGGGACAGATACGCAGTATTTT
NA,TRBV11-3,TRBJ2-5,few,CASSPPRGSPLTQYF,TGTGCCAGCAGCCCACCCAGGGGTTCCCCACTGACCCAGTACTTC
TRBD1,TRBV6-5,TRBJ2-7,NA,CASNSMGQGVYEQYF,TGTGCCAGCAATTCAATGGGACAGGGTGTCTACGAGCAGTACTTC
NA,TRBV6-1,TRBJ1-2,NA,CASSERINYGYTF,TGTGCCAGCAGTGAGAGAATTAACTATGGCTACACCTTC
NA,TRBV4-1,TRBJ2-2,NA,CASSQVDGLTGELFF,TGCGCCAGCAGCCAAGTAGATGGGCTTACCGGGGAGCTGTTTTTT
NA,TRBV2,TRBJ1-1,few,CASSGDRMNTEAFF,TGTGCCAGCAGTGGCGACAGGATGAACACTGAAGCTTTCTTT
TRBD2,TRBV5-1,TRBJ2-1,NA,CASSKNTGGGTDNEQFF,TGCGCCAGCAGTAAGAATACGGGGGGGGGCACAGACAATGAGCAGTTCTTC
NA,TRBV30,TRBJ2-7,NA,CAWRASYEQYF,TGTGCCTGGAGGGCATCCTACGAGCAGTACTTC
TRBD1,TRBV27,TRBJ2-1,NA,CASRGQAYNEQFF,TGTGCCAGCAGGGGACAGGCATACAATGAGCAGTTCTTC
NA,TRBV7-9,TRBJ2-5,NA,CASSPTGLRETQYF,TGTGCCAGCAGCCCGACCGGTCTGAGGGAGACCCAGTACTTC
TRBD1,TRBV27,TRBJ2-7,few,CASSPLPVTGNEQYF,TGTGCCAGCAGTCCACTCCCCGTGACAGGGAACGAGCAGTACTTC
NA,TRBV9,TRBJ1-2,NA,CASSVGQSAPSYGYTF,TGTGCCAGCAGCGTAGGACAGTCTGCGCCTTCCTATGGCTACACCTTC
NA,TRBV4-1,TRBJ2-7,few,CASSQSISYEQYF,TGCGCCAGCAGCCAAAGCATATCCTACGAGCAGTACTTC
NA,TRBV7-9,TRBJ2-7,NA,CASSLSFWEQYF,TGTGCCAGCAGCCTATCTTTCTGGGAGCAGTACTTC
NA,TRBV29-1,TRBJ1-2,NA,CSVEPGPYGYTF,TGCAGCGTTGAACCGGGTCCTTATGGCTACACCTTC
TRBD1,TRBV4-1,TRBJ1-5,NA,CASSQLGQSNQPQHF,TGCGCCAGCAGCCAATTGGGACAGAGCAATCAGCCCCAGCATTTT
TRBD2,TRBV10-2,TRBJ2-1,NA,CASSFRRGGSYNEQFF,TGCGCCAGCAGTTTTCGGCGGGGGGGCTCCTACAATGAGCAGTTCTTC
TRBD1,TRBV5-5,TRBJ1-1,NA,CASSLTPGQINTEAFF,TGTGCCAGCAGCTTGACTCCGGGACAGATCAACACTGAAGCTTTCTTT
TRBD2,TRBV7-9,TRBJ2-1,few,CASSPIRGGSYNEQFF,TGTGCCAGCAGCCCCATTCGGGGGGGATCCTACAATGAGCAGTTCTTC
TRBD2,TRBV19,TRBJ2-1,NA,CASSIDGGGYNEQFF,TGTGCCAGTAGTATAGATGGCGGGGGTTACAATGAGCAGTTCTTC
NA,TRBV4-1,TRBJ2-3,NA,CASSPLSGTQYF,TGTGCCAGCAGCCCCCTTAGCGGAACGCAGTATTTT
NA,TRBV6-1,TRBJ2-1,NA,CASSAGLSYNEQFF,TGTGCCAGCAGTGCTGGGCTCTCCTACAATGAGCAGTTCTTC
NA,TRBV18,TRBJ1-3,NA,CASSPIYPGREAGNTIYF,TGTGCCAGCTCACCTATATACCCAGGAAGGGAGGCTGGAAACACCATATATTTT
NA,TRBV30,TRBJ1-2,NA,CAWSDPGRSNGYTF,TGTGCCTGGAGTGACCCAGGGCGGAGCAATGGCTACACCTTC
TRBD2,TRBV2,TRBJ2-3,NA,CASSLAGVIDTQYF,TGTGCCAGCAGTCTAGCGGGGGTCATCGATACGCAGTATTTT
TRBD2,TRBV7-8,TRBJ2-2,NA,CASSSGLAGYTGELFF,TGTGCCAGCAGCTCAGGACTAGCGGGATACACCGGGGAGCTGTTTTTT
NA,TRBV6-6,TRBJ1-1,NA,CASSYTGRANTEAFF,TGTGCCAGCAGTTATACGGGCAGGGCAAACACTGAAGCTTTCTTT
TRBD1,TRBV7-3,TRBJ1-6,NA,CASSPAGGWNSPLHF,TGTGCCAGCAGCCCAGCAGGGGGTTGGAATTCACCCCTCCACTTT
NA,TRBV6-6,TRBJ2-1,NA,CASSLSTGEQFF,TGTGCCAGCAGCCTCTCCACAGGGGAGCAGTTCTTC
TRBD1,TRBV5-1,TRBJ2-7,NA,CASSLLGQGAYEQYF,TGCGCCAGCAGCTTGCTGGGACAGGGGGCATACGAGCAGTACTTC
TRBD2,TRBV6-1,TRBJ2-7,few,CASRASGRDEQYF,TGTGCCAGCAGGGCTAGCGGGAGAGACGAGCAGTACTTC
NA,TRBV11-2,TRBJ1-2,NA,CASETYGNYGYTF,TGTGCCAGCGAGACGTACGGGAACTATGGCTACACCTTC
NA,TRBV11-2,TRBJ1-2,few,CASSFRTYSNYGYTF,TGTGCCAGCAGCTTCAGGACATATTCTAACTATGGCTACACCTTC
TRBD2,TRBV6-1,TRBJ2-1,NA,CASKLAGEITEQFF,TGTGCCAGCAAATTAGCGGGGGAGATTACTGAGCAGTTCTTC
TRBD1,TRBV25-1,TRBJ1-1,NA,CASRTQGTNTEAFF,TGTGCCAGCAGAACACAGGGGACGAACACTGAAGCTTTCTTT
NA,TRBV5-1,TRBJ1-1,NA,CASSLTDMNTEAFF,TGCGCCAGCAGCTTGACAGATATGAACACTGAAGCTTTCTTT
NA,TRBV30,TRBJ1-3,NA,CAWSGTSKAGNTIYF,TGTGCCTGGAGCGGGACATCCAAAGCTGGAAACACCATATATTTT
NA,TRBV5-1,TRBJ2-4,few,CASSLSTRGNIQYF,TGCGCCAGCAGCTTGAGTACCCGAGGGAACATTCAGTACTTC
TRBD2,TRBV7-7,TRBJ2-1,NA,CATGSGVSYNEQFF,TGTGCTACCGGTAGCGGGGTATCCTACAATGAGCAGTTCTTC